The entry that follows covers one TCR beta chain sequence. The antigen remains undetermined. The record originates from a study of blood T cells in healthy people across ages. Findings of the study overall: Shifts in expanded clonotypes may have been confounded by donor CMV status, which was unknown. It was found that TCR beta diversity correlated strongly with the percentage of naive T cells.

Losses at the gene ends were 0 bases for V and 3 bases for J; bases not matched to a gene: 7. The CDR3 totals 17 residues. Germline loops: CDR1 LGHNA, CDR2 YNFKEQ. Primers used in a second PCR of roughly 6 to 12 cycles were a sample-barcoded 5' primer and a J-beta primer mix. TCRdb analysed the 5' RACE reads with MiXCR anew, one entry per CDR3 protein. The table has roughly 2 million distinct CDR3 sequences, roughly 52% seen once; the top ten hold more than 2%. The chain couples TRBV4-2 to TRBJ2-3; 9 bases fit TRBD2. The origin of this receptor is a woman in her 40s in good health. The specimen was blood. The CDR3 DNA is TGTGCCAGCAGCCAAGAATCGCGGGGGGGTGTAACAGATACGCAGTATTTT. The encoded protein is CASSQESRGGVTDTQYF.